A single sample gave rise to the 4 T cell receptor beta chains below, sequenced in a study of cytomegalovirus exposure and HLA in healthy donors. The PCR was carried out with 60 Vbeta primers and 13 Jbeta primers. Sequencing was performed with immunoSEQ multiplex PCR; in TCRdb, only in-frame clones are kept and a portion is missing. The table lists around 150,000 clones, more than 70% of them singletons. Sequences were obtained from PBMCs. These receptors all stem from a male donor in good health and CMV-seropositive.

The V call is TRBV7-9, the J call TRBJ2-7, with 11 bases lining up with TRBD2. This CDR3 is built from 15 residues. With 3 bases clipped from V and 2 bases from J, the junction kept 3 bases outside the gene matches. Germline CDR1 is SEHNR and CDR2 is FQNEAQ (reference sequence). The CDR3 is CASSLSLAGAYEQYF. The DNA for the CDR3 is TGTGCCAGCAGCTTGTCACTAGCGGGAGCCTACGAGCAGTACTTC.

The CDR3 coding sequence is TGCAGCGTTGCGGGACAGGGTGGTGAAAAACTGTTTTTT. It specifies CSVAGQGGEKLFF. This sequence joins TRBV29-1 and TRBJ1-4, with 9 bases identical to TRBD1. Per the germline V gene, CDR1 is SQVTM and CDR2 is ANQGSEA. V gave up 4 bases and J gave up 7 bases; unmatched junction bases: 4. The length of the CDR3 is 13 residues.

The gene calls are TRBV4-3 and TRBJ1-2; TRBD1 agrees at 7 bases. With 0 bases clipped from V and 5 bases from J, the junction kept 12 bases outside the gene matches. The CDR3 is made up of 17 amino acids. CDR1 and CDR2 (germline): LGHNA, YSLEER. As DNA, the CDR3 is TGCGCCAGCAGCCAAGATCGAGGGGGCAGGGGTGTTTATGGCTACACCTTC. Encoded protein: CASSQDRGGRGVYGYTF.

This clone was seen a few times. The J gene is TRBJ2-1, the V gene TRBV7-2; TRBD2 aligns across 14 bases. The CDR3 is made up of 16 amino acids. V lost 5 bases to trimming and J lost 9 bases; unmatched junction nucleotides: 9. Germline CDR1 is SGHTA and CDR2 is FQGNSA. CDR3 nucleotides: TGTGCCAGCAGCGAACCGGGACTAGCGGGAGTTACTGAGCAGTTCTTC. Translation gives CASSEPGLAGVTEQFF.